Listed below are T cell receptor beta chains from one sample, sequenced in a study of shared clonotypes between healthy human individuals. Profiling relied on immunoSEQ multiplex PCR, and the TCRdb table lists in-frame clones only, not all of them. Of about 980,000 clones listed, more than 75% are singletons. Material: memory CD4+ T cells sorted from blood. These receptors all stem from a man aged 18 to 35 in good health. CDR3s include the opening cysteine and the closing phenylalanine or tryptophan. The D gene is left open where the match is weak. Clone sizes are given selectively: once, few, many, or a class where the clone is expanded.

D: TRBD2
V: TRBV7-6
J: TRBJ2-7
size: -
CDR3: CASSLGSSGASYEQYF
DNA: TGTGCCAGCAGCTTAGGAAGTAGCGGGGCGTCCTACGAGCAGTACTTC

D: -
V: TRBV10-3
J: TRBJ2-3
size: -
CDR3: CAISESFGLLDTQYF
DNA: TGTGCCATCAGTGAGTCCTTTGGGTTGTTAGATACGCAGTATTTT

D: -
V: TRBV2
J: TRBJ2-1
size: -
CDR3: CASRDGVAYNEQFF
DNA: TGTGCCAGCAGGGACGGGGTGGCTTACAATGAGCAGTTCTTC

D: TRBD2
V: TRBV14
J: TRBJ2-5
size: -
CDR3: CASSQGDSGGKETQYF
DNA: TGTGCCAGCAGCCAAGGGGATAGCGGGGGGAAAGAGACCCAGTACTTC

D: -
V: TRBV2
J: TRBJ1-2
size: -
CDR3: CASSVGPRLVDTF
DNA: TGTGCCAGCAGTGTTGGGCCACGTTTGGTGGACACCTTC

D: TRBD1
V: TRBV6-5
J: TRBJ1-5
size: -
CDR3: CASSRQGGQPQHF
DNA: TGTGCCAGCAGTCGACAGGGAGGCCAGCCCCAGCATTTT

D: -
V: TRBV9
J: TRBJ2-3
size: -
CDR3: CASSPAGTDTQYF
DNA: TGTGCCAGCAGCCCCGCTGGCACAGATACGCAGTATTTT

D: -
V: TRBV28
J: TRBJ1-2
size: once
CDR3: CASSLLQVNYGYTF
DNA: TGTGCCAGCAGTTTACTACAGGTTAACTATGGCTACACCTTC

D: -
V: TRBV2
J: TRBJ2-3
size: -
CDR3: CASSVGQGTQYF
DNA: TGTGCCAGCAGTGTGGGACAAGGTACGCAGTATTTT

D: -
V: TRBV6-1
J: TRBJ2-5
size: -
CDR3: CASNQGGGWETQYF
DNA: TGTGCCAGCAATCAAGGAGGGGGGTGGGAGACCCAGTACTTC

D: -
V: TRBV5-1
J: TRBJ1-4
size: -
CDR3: CASSPDRNEKLFF
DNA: TGCGCCAGCAGCCCTGACAGGAATGAAAAACTGTTTTTT

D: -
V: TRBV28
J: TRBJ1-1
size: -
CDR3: CASSLPARGGTEAFF
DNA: TGTGCCAGCAGTTTACCAGCCAGGGGAGGAACTGAAGCTTTCTTT

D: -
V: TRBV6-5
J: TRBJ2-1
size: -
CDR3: CASSRRETDEQFF
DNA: TGTGCCAGCAGTCGTCGGGAGACCGATGAGCAGTTCTTC

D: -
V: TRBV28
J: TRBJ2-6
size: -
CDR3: CASSFTGAGANVLTF
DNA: TGTGCCAGCAGTTTCACGGGGGCCGGGGCCAACGTCCTGACTTTC

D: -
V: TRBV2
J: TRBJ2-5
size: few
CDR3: CASSELPNRAEETQYF
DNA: TGTGCCAGCAGTGAGCTGCCAAACAGGGCTGAAGAGACCCAGTACTTC

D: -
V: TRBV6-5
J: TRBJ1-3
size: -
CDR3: CASSRRVSSGNTIYF
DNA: TGTGCCAGCAGCCGCAGGGTGAGCTCTGGAAACACCATATATTTT

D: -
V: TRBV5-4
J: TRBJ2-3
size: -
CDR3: CASSTTSRSGDTQYF
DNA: TGTGCCAGCAGCACAACGAGCCGGAGTGGAGATACGCAGTATTTT

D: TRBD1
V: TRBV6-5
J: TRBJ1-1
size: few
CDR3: CASSRTGDTEAFF
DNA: TGTGCCAGCAGCCGAACAGGGGACACTGAAGCTTTCTTT

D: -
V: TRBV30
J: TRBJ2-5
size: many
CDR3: CAWSVRAGARSQETQYF
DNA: TGTGCCTGGAGTGTACGTGCGGGGGCCCGCTCTCAAGAGACCCAGTACTTC

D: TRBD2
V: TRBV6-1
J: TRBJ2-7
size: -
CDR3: CASREGLALSYEQYF
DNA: TGTGCCAGCAGGGAAGGACTAGCGCTCTCCTACGAGCAGTACTTC

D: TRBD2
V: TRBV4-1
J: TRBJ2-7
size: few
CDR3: CASSQGLLADSYEQYF
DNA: TGCGCCAGCAGCCAAGGGCTCCTAGCGGACTCCTACGAGCAGTACTTC

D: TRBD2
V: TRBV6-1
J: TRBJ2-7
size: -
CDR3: CASGTSGRSYEQYF
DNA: TGTGCCAGTGGGACTAGCGGGAGGTCCTACGAGCAGTACTTC

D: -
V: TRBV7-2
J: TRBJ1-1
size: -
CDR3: CASSFGRNTEAFF
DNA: TGTGCCAGCAGCTTCGGCCGGAACACTGAAGCTTTCTTT

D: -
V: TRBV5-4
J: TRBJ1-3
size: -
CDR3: CASSLADGGGNTIYF
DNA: TGTGCCAGCAGCTTAGCGGATGGGGGGGGAAACACCATATATTTT

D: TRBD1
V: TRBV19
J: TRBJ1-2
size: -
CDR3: CASSTRQGVHGYTF
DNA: TGTGCCAGTAGTACGCGACAGGGAGTTCATGGCTACACCTTC

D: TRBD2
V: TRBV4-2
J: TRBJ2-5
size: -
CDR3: CASSQEMHWGGGDQETQYF
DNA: TGTGCCAGCAGCCAAGAGATGCACTGGGGCGGGGGGGATCAAGAGACCCAGTACTTC

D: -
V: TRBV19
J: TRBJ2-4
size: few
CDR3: CASSIDRLGENIQYF
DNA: TGTGCCAGTAGTATCGACAGGCTTGGGGAAAACATTCAGTACTTC

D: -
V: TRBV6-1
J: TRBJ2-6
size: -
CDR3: CASTGTGANVLTF
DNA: TGTGCCAGCACAGGGACTGGGGCCAACGTCCTGACTTTC

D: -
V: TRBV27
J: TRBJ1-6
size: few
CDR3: CASSSSEADNSPLHF
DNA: -

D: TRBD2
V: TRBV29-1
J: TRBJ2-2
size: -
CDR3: CSAPLAGRVGELFF
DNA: TGCAGCGCCCCACTAGCGGGGAGGGTCGGGGAGCTGTTTTTT

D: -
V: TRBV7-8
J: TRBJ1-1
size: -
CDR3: CASSYPQVTEAFF
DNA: TGTGCCAGCAGCTACCCGCAGGTGACTGAAGCTTTCTTT

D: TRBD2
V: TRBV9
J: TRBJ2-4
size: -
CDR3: CASSVSGRGQDIQYF
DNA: TGTGCCAGCAGCGTAAGCGGGAGGGGCCAGGACATTCAGTACTTC

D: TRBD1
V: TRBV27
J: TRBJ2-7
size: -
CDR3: CASSLGTGYAYEQYF
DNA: TGTGCCAGCAGTTTAGGGACAGGGTATGCCTACGAGCAGTACTTC

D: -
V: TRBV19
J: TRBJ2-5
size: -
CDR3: CASSISAETQYF
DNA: TGTGCCAGTAGTATCTCTGCAGAGACCCAGTACTTC

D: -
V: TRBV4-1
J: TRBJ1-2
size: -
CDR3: CASSRDGSDYGYTF
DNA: TGCGCCAGCAGCCGGGATGGGTCCGACTATGGCTACACCTTC

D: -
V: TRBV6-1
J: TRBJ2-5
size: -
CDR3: CASRTRTRERETQYF
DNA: TGTGCCAGCAGAACCCGGACCAGGGAGCGAGAGACCCAGTACTTC

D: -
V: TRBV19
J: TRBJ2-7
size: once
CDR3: CASRSDRSTYEQYF
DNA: TGTGCCAGTAGATCGGACAGATCCACCTACGAGCAGTACTTC

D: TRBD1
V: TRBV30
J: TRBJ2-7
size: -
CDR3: CAWRAYDREYEQYF
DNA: TGTGCCTGGAGGGCTTATGACAGGGAGTACGAGCAGTACTTC

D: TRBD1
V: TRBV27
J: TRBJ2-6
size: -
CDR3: CASPRPLGTGYSGANVLTF
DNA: TGTGCCAGCCCCCGACCGTTAGGGACAGGATACTCTGGGGCCAACGTCCTGACTTTC

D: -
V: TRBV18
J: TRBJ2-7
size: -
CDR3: CASSPSDSREQYF
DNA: TGTGCCAGCTCACCCTCGGACAGTCGCGAGCAGTACTTC

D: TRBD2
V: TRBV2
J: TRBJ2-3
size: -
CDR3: CASGFSGRYDTQYF
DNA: TGTGCCAGCGGTTTTAGCGGGAGATATGATACGCAGTATTTT

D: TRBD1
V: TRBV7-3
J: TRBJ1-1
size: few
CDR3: CASSFRDRAEAFF
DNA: TGTGCCAGCAGCTTCCGGGACAGGGCGGAAGCTTTCTTT

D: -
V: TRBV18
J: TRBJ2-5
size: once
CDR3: CASSSGLGETQYF
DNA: TGTGCCAGCTCATCCGGGCTGGGGGAGACCCAGTACTTC

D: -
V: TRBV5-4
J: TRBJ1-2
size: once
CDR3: CASGGPRGDYGYTF
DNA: TGTGCCAGCGGCGGGCCGCGGGGTGACTATGGCTACACCTTC

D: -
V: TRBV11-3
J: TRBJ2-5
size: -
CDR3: CASSLGGEQETQYF
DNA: TGTGCCAGCAGCTTAGGAGGGGAACAAGAGACCCAGTACTTC